The 6 T cell receptor beta chains below all came from one sample that was sequenced in a study of breast tumors, draining lymph nodes, adjacent tissues (dated by TCRdb to 2016 to 2017). The lymph node samples were taken from the axillary draining lymph nodes of breast cancer patients. The library came from multiplex PCR. Reads for this sample came from an Illumina HiSeq 2000. In-frame beta chains were kept once TCRdb had trimmed the public reads at Q25 with fastp and called clones with MiXCR. Rows matching on CDR3 protein sequence are summarized as one entry with the most common DNA and genes. Within this sample are approximately 170,000 distinct CDR3 sequences, with roughly 30% of them counted one time only. Over 3.5% of the sample goes to the ten largest clones. The sample consisted of axillary lymph node tissue. These receptor sequences come from a female donor with breast cancer. Some clones in this sample may be carry-over from other donors' samples.

Many counts were recorded for this clonotype. CDR3 sequence (DNA): TGCAGTGCTAGGGGGGACTACGAGCAGTACTTC. Translation gives CSARGDYEQYF. V gene TRBV20-1 combines with J gene TRBJ2-7, with D perhaps being TRBD1 or TRBD2 (5 bases each). CDR1 DFQATT and CDR2 SNEGSKA come from the germline V gene (reference sequence). The V end was cut by 3 bases, the J end by 3 bases, with 6 bases between. The CDR3 consists of 11 residues.

The chain couples TRBV20-1 to TRBJ2-2, with 8 bases fitting TRBD2. V gave up 3 bases and J gave up 6 bases; unmatched junction bases: 6. Looked up from germline, CDR1 is DFQATT and CDR2 is SNEGSKA (reference sequence). The CDR3 spans 14 residues. The CDR3 spells CSARAGGGAGELFF. The CDR3 bases are TGCAGTGCTAGGGCCGGGGGGGGCGCCGGGGAGCTGTTTTTT.

Many counts were recorded for this clonotype. The CDR3 nucleotides read TGTGCCAGCAGCTTAAGCATTGGCTCCTACGAGCAGTACTTC. This sequence encodes CASSLSIGSYEQYF. The rearrangement uses TRBV7-8 and TRBJ2-7; D remains ambiguous. Deletions cut 2 bases from V and 0 bases from J, with 8 bases between. Germline loops: CDR1 SGHVS, CDR2 FQNEAQ. There are 14 residues in the CDR3.

This clonotype appeared many times. The genes are TRBV7-3 and TRBJ2-1, with D possibly matching TRBD2 (6 bases). Germline V gene sequence: CDR1 SGHTA, CDR2 FQGTGA. V was clipped by 1 base and J by 10 bases, with 17 bases between them. There are 15 residues in the CDR3. In DNA form, the CDR3 reads TGTGCCAGCAGCTTAAACGGGGGAGTATGGGACGAGCAGTTCTTC. This sequence encodes CASSLNGGVWDEQFF.

Concerning this clonotype: No conserved phenylalanine or tryptophan is present at the end of the CDR3, so a read error is the likely explanation. The DNA is left out, because the CDR3 cannot be placed on it with certainty; the CDR3 is given as TCRdb lists it. V and J are TRBV4-1 and TRBJ2-2; whether TRBD1, the table's D call, matches the DNA was not checked. The CDR3 totals 9 residues, both ends included. Germline V CDR1 and CDR2: MGHRA, YSYEKL. CDR3 in amino acids: CASSQDPGQ.

This clonotype was seen a few times. A read error is possible here, since a much larger clone lies one base away. V gene TRBV11-1 combines with J gene TRBJ2-5; the D gene is possibly TRBD1 (6 bases). There are 14 residues in the CDR3. Germline V gives CDR1 SGHAT, CDR2 FQDESV (reference sequence). V shed 5 bases and J shed 4 bases, with 14 bases lying between them. The DNA for the CDR3 is TGTGCCAGCAGCCGCAGGGGTTCGACAGAGACCCAGTACTTC. This translates into CASSRRGSTETQYF.